This TCR beta chain comes out of a study of tumor and adjacent non-tumor tissue in lung cancer. Background on the study: On average, productive TCRbeta reads reached a few million per sample. Overall study findings and caveats: Significantly higher TCR diversity was found in tumor than normal lung. Normal lung showed higher cumulative top 100 clone frequency than tumor.

The library came from three nested PCR rounds adapted from ARM-PCR protocols. TCRdb re-called the multiplex PCR reads with MiXCR, one entry per CDR3 protein. The table has 100,000 to 150,000 distinct CDR3 sequences, around three fifths seen once. The template was RNA from unsorted bulk tissue. Newly diagnosed lung cancer patients had thoracic surgery in China, August–late 2014, without prior chemotherapy. This clonotype has only a few counts. What it binds is not known. This may come from a read error, since a much larger clone is one base off. The receptor was isolated from a man between 25 and 39 years old with non-small cell lung cancer. The sample consisted of lung tumor tissue.

CDR3 bases: TGTGCCGGCAGTCGGGAGTCGGAAGGCTACACCTTC. It codes for CAGSRESEGYTF. The J gene is TRBJ1-2, the V gene TRBV6-5; D gene uncertain. CDR3 length: 12 residues. Germline CDR1 reads MNHEY; CDR2 reads SVGAGI.